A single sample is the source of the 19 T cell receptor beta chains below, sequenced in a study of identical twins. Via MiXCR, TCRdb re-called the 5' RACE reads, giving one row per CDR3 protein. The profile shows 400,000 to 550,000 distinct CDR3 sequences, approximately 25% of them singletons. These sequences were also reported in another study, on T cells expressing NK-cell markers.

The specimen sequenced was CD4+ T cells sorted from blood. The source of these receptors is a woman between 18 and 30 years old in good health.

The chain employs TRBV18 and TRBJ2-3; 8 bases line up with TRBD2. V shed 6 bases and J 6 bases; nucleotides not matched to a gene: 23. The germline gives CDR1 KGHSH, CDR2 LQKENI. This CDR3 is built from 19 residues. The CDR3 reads CASSQTTSGAGVPLDTQYF. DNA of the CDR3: TGTGCCAGCTCTCAAACGACCTCCGGAGCGGGAGTTCCATTGGATACGCAGTATTTT.

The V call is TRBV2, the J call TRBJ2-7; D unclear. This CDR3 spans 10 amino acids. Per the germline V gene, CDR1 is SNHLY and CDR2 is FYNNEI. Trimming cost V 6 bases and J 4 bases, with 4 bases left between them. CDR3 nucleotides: TGTGCCAGCAGGACGTACGAGCAGTACTTC. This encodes CASRTYEQYF.

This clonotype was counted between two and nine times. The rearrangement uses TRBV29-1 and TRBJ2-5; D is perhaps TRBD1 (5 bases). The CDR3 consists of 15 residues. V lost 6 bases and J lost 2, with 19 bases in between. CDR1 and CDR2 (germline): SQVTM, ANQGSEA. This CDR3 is CSVGLRTTIQETQYF. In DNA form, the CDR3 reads TGCAGCGTAGGTTTGAGGACAACCATACAAGAGACCCAGTACTTC.

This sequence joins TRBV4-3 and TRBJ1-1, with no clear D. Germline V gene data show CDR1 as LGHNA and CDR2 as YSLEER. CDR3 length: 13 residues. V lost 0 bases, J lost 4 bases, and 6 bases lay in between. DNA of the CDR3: TGCGCCAGCAGCCAAGATTGGGGCACTGAAGCTTTCTTT. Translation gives CASSQDWGTEAFF.

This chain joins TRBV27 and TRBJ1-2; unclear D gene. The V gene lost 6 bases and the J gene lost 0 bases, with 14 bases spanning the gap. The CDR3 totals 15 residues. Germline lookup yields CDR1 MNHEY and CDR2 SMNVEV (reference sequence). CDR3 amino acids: CASRILADSNYGYTF. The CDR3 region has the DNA TGTGCCAGCAGGATCCTGGCGGATTCTAACTATGGCTACACCTTC.

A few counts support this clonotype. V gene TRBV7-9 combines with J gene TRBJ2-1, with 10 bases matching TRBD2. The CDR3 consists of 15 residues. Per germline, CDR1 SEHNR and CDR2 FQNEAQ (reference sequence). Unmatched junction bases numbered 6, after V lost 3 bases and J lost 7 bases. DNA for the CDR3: TGTGCCAGCAGCTTCTTAGCGGGGGGAAGGAATGAGCAGTTCTTC. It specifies CASSFLAGGRNEQFF.

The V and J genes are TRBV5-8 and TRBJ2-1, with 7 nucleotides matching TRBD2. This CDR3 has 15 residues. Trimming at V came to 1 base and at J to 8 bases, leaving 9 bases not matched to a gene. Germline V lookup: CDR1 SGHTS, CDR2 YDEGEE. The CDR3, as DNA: TGTGCCAGCAGCTTGAAGCTAGCGGACACGGATGAGCAGTTCTTC. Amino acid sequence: CASSLKLADTDEQFF.

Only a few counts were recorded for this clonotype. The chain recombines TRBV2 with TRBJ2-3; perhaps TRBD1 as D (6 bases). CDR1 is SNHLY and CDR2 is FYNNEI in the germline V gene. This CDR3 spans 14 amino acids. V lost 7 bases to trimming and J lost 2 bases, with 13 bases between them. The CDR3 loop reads CASKTGQSTDTQYF. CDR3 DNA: TGTGCCAGCAAAACCGGACAGTCCACAGATACGCAGTATTTT.

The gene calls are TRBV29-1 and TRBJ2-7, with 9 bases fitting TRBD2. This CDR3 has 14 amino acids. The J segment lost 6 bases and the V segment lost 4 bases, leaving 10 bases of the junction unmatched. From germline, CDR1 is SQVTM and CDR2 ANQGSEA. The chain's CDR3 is CSVGGRRGGREQYF. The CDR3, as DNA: TGCAGCGTTGGAGGTAGGCGGGGGGGCCGCGAGCAGTACTTC.

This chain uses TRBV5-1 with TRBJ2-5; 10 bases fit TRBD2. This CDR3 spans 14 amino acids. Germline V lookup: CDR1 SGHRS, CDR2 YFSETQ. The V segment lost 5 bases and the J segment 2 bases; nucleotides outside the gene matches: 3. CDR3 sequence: CASRDSGGQETQYF. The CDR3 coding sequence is TGCGCCAGCAGAGATAGCGGGGGGCAAGAGACCCAGTACTTC.

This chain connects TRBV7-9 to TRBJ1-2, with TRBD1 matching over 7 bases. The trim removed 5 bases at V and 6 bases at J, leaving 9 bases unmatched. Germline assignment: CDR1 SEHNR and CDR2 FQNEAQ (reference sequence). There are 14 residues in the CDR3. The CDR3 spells CASSPKQGRDGYTF. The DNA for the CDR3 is TGTGCCAGCAGCCCAAAACAGGGGAGGGATGGCTACACCTTC. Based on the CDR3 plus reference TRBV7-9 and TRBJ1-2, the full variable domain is DTGVSQNPRHKITKRGQNVTFRCDPISEHNRLYWYRQTLGQGPEFLTYFQNEAQLEKSRLLSDRFSAERPKGSFSTLEIQRTEQGDSAMYLCASSPKQGRDGYTFGSGTRLTVV.

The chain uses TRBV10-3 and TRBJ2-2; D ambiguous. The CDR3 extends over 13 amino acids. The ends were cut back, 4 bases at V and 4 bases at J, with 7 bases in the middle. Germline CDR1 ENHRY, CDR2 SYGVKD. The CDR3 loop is CAISGLGTGELFF. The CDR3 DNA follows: TGTGCCATCAGTGGGCTAGGCACCGGGGAGCTGTTTTTT.

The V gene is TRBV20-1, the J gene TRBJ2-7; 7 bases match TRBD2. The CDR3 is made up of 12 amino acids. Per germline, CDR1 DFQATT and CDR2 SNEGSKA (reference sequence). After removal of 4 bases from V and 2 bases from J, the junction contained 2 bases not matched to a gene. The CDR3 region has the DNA TGCAGTGCTACGGGGGGTACCTACGAGCAGTACTTC. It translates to CSATGGTYEQYF.

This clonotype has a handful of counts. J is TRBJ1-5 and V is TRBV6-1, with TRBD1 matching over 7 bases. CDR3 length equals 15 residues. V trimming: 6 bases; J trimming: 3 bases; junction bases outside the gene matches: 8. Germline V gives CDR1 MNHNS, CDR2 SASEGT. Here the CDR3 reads CASRAHDRDNQPQHF. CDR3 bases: TGTGCCAGCAGAGCTCACGACAGGGACAATCAGCCCCAGCATTTT.

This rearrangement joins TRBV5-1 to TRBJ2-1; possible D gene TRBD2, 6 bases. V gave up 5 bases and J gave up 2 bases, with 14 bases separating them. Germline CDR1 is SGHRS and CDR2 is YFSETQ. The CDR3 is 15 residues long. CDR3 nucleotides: TGCGCCAGCAGTGAGGGAGGCGGGACCTACAATGAGCAGTTCTTC. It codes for CASSEGGGTYNEQFF.

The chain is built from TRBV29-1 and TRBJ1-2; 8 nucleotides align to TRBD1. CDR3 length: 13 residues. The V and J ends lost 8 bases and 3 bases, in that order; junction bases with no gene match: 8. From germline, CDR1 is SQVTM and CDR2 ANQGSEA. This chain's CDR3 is CSTLTGVHYGYTF. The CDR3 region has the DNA TGCAGCACCTTGACAGGGGTGCACTATGGCTACACCTTC.

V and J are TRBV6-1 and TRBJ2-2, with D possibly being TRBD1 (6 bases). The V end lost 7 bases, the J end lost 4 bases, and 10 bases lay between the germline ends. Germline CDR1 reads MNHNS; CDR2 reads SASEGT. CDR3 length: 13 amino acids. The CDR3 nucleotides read TGTGCCAGCAACAGGGTTGGCACCGGGGAGCTGTTTTTT. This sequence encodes CASNRVGTGELFF.

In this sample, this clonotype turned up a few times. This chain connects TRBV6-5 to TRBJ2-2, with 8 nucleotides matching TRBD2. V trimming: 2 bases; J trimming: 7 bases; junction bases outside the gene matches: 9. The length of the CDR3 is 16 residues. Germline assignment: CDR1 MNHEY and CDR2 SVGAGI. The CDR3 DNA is TGTGCCAGCAGTTACCCCGTTGCGGGGGGCATCGGGGAGCTGTTTTTT. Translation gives CASSYPVAGGIGELFF.

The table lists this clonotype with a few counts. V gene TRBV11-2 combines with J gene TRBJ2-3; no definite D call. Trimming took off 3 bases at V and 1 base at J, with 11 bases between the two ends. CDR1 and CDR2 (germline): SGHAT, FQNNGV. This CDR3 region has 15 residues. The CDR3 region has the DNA TGTGCCAGCAGCTTTGGTTTTAGTGGCACAGATACGCAGTATTTT. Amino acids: CASSFGFSGTDTQYF.